This T cell receptor (beta chain) appears in the sequencing data of a study of blood T cell repertoires in COVID-19. Losses at the gene ends were 4 bases for V and 5 bases for J; bases not matched to a gene: 15. This CDR3 contains 17 residues. Germline CDR1 is SGHRS and CDR2 is YFSETQ. Profiling relied on immunoSEQ multiplex PCR, and the TCRdb table lists in-frame clones only, not all of them. Of 300,000 to 350,000 clones detected, approximately 91% appear once; the ten largest clones hold 7.3%. The sequencing sample was made of peripheral blood. The chain recombines TRBV5-1 with TRBJ1-2, with TRBD1 matching over 9 bases. The source is a woman in her sixties or seventies with COVID-19, enrolled during active disease. The CDR3 region is CASSQQPTGGAEYGYTF. CDR3 nucleotide sequence: TGCGCCAGCAGCCAGCAACCCACAGGGGGCGCAGAATATGGCTACACCTTC.